This T cell receptor beta chain was retrieved from a study of blood T cell repertoires in COVID-19. The V gene's germline CDR1 is MGHRA and CDR2 YSYEKL. Trimming took off 1 base at V and 6 bases at J, with 16 bases between the two ends. The CDR3 loop spans 15 amino acids. Original analysis: Scientists estimated how many nucleated cells there were by amplifying reference gene primers. The assay was immunoSEQ multiplex PCR, and TCRdb's table has in-frame clones only and misses some. D and trimming come from the DNA, and the V and J calls and clone size come from that table. The sample holds about 86,000 clones; approximately 80% are singletons and the top ten take under 35%.

Sequencing was done on a sample of peripheral blood. This rearrangement joins TRBV4-1 to TRBJ2-7, with TRBD1 as a possible D gene (6 bases). The clonotype comes from a woman of 80 years or more with active or convalescent COVID-19. The CDR3 protein is CASSQVRRGKTEQYF. The CDR3 nucleotides read TGCGCCAGCAGCCAAGTTCGCAGGGGTAAGACCGAGCAGTACTTC.